This entry concerns a single T cell receptor beta chain. Its antigen is unknown. These data are taken from a study of cytomegalovirus exposure and HLA in healthy donors. Study-wide points: A later examination showed that TCR association rates differed by HLA locus, with DRB1 most and HLA-C fewest. Later analysis identified a missense DCLRE1C variant that was linked to TCR beta V- and J-gene trimming. TRBV6-2, TRBV6-3 and some other V segments were excluded as indistinguishable.

Use of 60 Vbeta and 13 Jbeta primers characterized the PCR. Original handling: Tens of millions of unique TCR beta chains, 9 million to 12 million shared, were counted in a later analysis. The assay was immunoSEQ multiplex PCR, and TCRdb's table has in-frame clones only and misses some. V and J calls plus clone size are reproduced from that table; the DNA served to infer D and trimming. The sample shows fewer than 250,000 clones, roughly 77% of them seen only once. Germline V gene lookup returns CDR1 SGHAT and CDR2 FQDESV (reference sequence). CDR3 size: 16 residues. Germline trimming cut 1 base from V and 3 bases from J; bases unmatched to any gene: 3.

Source material: PBMCs. V and J are TRBV11-1 and TRBJ2-3; 11 bases fit TRBD2. The clonotype comes from a male donor in good health and CMV-seropositive. CDR3 sequence: CASSLVPSGRTDTQYF. The CDR3 nucleotides read TGTGCCAGCAGCTTAGTCCCTAGCGGGAGGACAGATACGCAGTATTTT. Using reference TRBV11-1 and TRBJ2-3 for the parts outside the CDR3, the full variable domain is EAEVAQSPRYKITEKSQAVAFWCDPISGHATLYWYRQILGQGPELLVQFQDESVVDDSQLPKDRFSAERLKGVDSTLKIQPAELGDSAMYLCASSLVPSGRTDTQYFGPGTRLTVL.